The clone carrying this T cell receptor beta chain was detected only a few times. Antigen unknown. This CDR3 comprises 15 residues. From germline, CDR1 is MNHEY and CDR2 SVGAGI. V was clipped by 3 bases and J by 5 bases; unmatched bases: 6. MiXCR was run by TCRdb on the 5' RACE reads, yielding one entry per CDR3 protein. The sample has over 30,000 distinct CDR3 sequences, 15% to 20% seen once. The data belong to a study of CD8 T cells in ankylosing spondylitis. Overall study findings and caveats: The authors reported significant enrichment of disease-linked clones in matched ankylosing spondylitis synovial fluid. Disease-linked clones bore a CD8+ phenotype and were relatively rare in peripheral blood.

Input material: blood. V is TRBV6-5 and J is TRBJ1-1; TRBD1 agrees at 10 bases. This sequence originates from a male donor with ankylosing spondylitis or in good health (not recorded which). The CDR3 nucleotides read TGTGCCAGCAGTTATAGGACAGGGGGGGATACTGAAGCTTTCTTT. It translates to CASSYRTGGDTEAFF.